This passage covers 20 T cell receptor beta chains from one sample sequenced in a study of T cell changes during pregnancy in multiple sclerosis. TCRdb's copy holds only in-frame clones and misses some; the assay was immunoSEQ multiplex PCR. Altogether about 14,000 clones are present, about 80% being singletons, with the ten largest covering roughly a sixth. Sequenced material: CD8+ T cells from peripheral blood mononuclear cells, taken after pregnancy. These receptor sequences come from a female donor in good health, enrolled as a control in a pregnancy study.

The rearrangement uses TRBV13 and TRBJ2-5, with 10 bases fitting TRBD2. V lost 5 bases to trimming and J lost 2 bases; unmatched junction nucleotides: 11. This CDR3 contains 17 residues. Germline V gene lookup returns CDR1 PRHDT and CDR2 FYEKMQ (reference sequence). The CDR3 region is CASSRGLAEKLQETQYF. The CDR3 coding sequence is TGTGCCAGCAGCCGCGGACTAGCGGAGAAGTTACAAGAGACCCAGTACTTC.

Here the CDR3 reads CASSQGGQGRYEQYF. The CDR3 nucleotides read TGTGCCAGCAGCCAAGGGGGACAGGGGCGCTACGAGCAGTACTTC. The V and J genes are TRBV4-2 and TRBJ2-7, with TRBD1 identical over 10 bases. J was trimmed by 3 bases and V by 1 base; bases with no gene match: 3. The CDR3 has 15 amino acids. CDR1 is LGHNA and CDR2 is YNFKEQ in the germline V gene.

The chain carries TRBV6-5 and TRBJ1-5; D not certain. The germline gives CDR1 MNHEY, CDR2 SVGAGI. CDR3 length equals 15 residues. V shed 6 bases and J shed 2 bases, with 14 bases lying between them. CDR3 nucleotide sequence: TGTGCCAGCAGCAAAAGGGTGGGAGGCAATCAGCCCCAGCATTTT. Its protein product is CASSKRVGGNQPQHF.

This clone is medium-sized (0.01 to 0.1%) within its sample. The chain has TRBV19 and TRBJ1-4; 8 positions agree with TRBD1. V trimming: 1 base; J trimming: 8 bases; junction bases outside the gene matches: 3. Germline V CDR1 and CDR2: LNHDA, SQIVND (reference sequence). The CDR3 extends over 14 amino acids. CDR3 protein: CASSIGQGHEKLFF. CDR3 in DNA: TGTGCCAGTAGTATAGGACAGGGGCACGAAAAACTGTTTTTT. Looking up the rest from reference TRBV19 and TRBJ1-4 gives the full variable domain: DGGITQSPKYLFRKEGQNVTLSCEQNLNHDAMYWYRQDPGQGLRLIYYSQIVNDFQKGDIAEGYSVSREKKESFPLTVTSAQKNPTAFYLCASSIGQGHEKLFFGSGTQLSVL.

This chain's CDR3 is CASSLSIQFSGANVLTF. In nucleotides, the CDR3 is TGTGCCAGCAGTTTATCGATTCAGTTTTCTGGGGCCAACGTCCTGACTTTC. The chain links TRBV27 to TRBJ2-6, with D hard to call. Germline lookup yields CDR1 MNHEY and CDR2 SMNVEV (reference sequence). The ends were cut back, 0 bases at V and 1 base at J, with 10 bases in the middle. The CDR3 runs to 17 residues.

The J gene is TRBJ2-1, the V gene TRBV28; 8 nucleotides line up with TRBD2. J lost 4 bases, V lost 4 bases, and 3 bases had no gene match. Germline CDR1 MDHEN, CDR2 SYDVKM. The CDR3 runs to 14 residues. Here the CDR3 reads CASSSGLEYNEQFF. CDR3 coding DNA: TGTGCCAGCAGTTCGGGACTAGAGTACAATGAGCAGTTCTTC. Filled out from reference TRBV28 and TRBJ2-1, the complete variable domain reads DVKVTQSSRYLVKRTGEKVFLECVQDMDHENMFWYRQDPGLGLRLIYFSYDVKMKEKGDIPEGYSVSREKKERFSLILESASTNQTSMYLCASSSGLEYNEQFFGPGTRLTVL.

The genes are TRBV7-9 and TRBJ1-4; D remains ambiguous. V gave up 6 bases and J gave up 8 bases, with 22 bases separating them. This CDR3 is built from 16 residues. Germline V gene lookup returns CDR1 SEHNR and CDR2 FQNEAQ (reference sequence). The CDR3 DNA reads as TGTGCCAGCAGGGGTCGCGGGCTTCAGATGGGGGAAAAACTGTTTTTT. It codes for CASRGRGLQMGEKLFF.

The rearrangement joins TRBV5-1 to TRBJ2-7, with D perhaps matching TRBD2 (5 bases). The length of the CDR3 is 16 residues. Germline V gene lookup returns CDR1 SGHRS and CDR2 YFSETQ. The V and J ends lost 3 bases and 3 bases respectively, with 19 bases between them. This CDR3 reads CASSSPSRRRDYEQYF. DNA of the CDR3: TGCGCCAGCAGCTCCCCTAGCAGGCGCCGAGACTACGAGCAGTACTTC.

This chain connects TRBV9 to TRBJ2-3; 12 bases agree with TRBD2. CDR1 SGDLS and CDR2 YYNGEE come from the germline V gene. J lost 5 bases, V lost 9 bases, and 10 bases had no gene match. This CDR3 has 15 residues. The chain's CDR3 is CATSTSGRQEDTQYF. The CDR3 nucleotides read TGTGCCACCTCGACTAGCGGGAGACAGGAAGATACGCAGTATTTT.

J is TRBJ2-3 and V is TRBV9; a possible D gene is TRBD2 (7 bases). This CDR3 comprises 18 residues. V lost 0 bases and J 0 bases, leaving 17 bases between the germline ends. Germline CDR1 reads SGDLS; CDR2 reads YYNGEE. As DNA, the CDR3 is TGTGCCAGCAGCGTAGCGGGGGGAGGGGGTAGAAGCACAGATACGCAGTATTTT. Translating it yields CASSVAGGGGRSTDTQYF.

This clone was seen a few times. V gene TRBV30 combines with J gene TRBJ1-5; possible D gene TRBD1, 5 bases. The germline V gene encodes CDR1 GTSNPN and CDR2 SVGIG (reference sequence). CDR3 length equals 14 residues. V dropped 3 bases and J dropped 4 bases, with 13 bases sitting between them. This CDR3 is CAWRKGQGNQPQHF. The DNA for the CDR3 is TGTGCCTGGAGGAAGGGCCAGGGTAATCAGCCCCAGCATTTT.

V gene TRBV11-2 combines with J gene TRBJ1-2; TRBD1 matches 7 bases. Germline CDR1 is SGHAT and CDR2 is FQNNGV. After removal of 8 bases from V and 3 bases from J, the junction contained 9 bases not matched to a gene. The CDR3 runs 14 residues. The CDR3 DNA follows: TGTGCCAGCCGACTACTGGGACAGCACTATGGCTACACCTTC. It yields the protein CASRLLGQHYGYTF.

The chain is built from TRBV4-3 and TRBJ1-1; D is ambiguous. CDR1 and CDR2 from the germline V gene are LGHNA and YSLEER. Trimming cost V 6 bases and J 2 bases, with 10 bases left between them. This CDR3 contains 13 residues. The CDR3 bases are TGCGCCAGCAGGGACGGGATTAACACTGAAGCTTTCTTT. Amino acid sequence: CASRDGINTEAFF.

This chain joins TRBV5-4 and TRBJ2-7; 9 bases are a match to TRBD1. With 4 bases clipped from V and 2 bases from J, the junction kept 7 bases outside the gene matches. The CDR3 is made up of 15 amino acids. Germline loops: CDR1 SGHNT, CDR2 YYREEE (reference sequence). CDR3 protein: CASSRGQGETYEQYF. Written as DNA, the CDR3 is TGTGCCAGCAGCAGGGGACAGGGTGAGACCTACGAGCAGTACTTC. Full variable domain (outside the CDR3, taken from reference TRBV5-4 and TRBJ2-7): ETGVTQSPTHLIKTRGQQVTLRCSSQSGHNTVSWYQQALGQGPQFIFQYYREEENGRGNFPPRFSGLQFPNYSSELNVNALELDDSALYLCASSRGQGETYEQYFGPGTRLTVT.

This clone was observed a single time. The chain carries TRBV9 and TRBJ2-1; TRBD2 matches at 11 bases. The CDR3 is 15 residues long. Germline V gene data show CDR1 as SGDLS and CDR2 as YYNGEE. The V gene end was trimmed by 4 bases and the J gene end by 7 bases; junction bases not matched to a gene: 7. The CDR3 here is CASSPTSGTGNEQFF. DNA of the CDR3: TGTGCCAGCAGCCCGACTAGCGGGACGGGTAATGAGCAGTTCTTC.

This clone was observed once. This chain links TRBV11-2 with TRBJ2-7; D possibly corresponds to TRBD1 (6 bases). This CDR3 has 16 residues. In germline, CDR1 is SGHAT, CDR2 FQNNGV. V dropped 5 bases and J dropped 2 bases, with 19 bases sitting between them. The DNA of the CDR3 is TGTGCCAGCAGCCCCCCCCTGGCACAGGGCCCCTACGAGCAGTACTTC. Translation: CASSPPLAQGPYEQYF.

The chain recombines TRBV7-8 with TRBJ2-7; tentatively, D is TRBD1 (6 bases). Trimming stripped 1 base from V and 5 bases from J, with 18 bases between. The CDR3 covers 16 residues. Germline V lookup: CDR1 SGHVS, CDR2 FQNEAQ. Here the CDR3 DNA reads TGTGCCAGCAGCTTAGGCCCTGGGGGCAGGGCCCACGAGCAGTACTTC. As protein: CASSLGPGGRAHEQYF.

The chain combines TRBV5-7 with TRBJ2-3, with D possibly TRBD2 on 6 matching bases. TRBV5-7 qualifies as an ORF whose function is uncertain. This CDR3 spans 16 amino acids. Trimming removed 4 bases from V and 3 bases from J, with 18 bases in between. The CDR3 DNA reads TGTGCCAGCAGCCCGTGTAGGAGGGTAGGAACAGATACGCAGTATTTT. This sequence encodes CASSPCRRVGTDTQYF.

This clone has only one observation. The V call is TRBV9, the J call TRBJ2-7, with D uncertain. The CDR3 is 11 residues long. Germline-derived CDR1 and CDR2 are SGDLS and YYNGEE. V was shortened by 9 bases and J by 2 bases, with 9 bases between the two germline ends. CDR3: CAIISPYEQYF. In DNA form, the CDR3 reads TGTGCCATCATTAGCCCCTACGAGCAGTACTTC.

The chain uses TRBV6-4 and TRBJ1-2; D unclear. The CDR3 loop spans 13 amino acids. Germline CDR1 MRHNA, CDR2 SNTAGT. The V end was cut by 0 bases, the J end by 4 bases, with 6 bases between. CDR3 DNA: TGTGCCAGCAGTGACTCGAGTGGCTATGGCTACACCTTC. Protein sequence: CASSDSSGYGYTF.